This entry features one T cell receptor (beta chain) sequence. The antigen is undetermined. Germline V gives CDR1 SGHTA, CDR2 FQGNSA. The CDR3 consists of 15 residues. Trimming left V 1 base short and J 4 bases short, with 13 bases between. TCRdb reprocessed the 5' RACE reads via MiXCR and lists one record per CDR3 protein. The repertoire holds about 320,000 distinct CDR3 sequences, with roughly 4.3% as singletons. The data were obtained in a study of T cells after yellow fever vaccination. The study's findings and limits: The booster response re-showed most primary clones: approximately 97% CD4, more than 80% CD8. Shared CD4/CD8 clonotypes were a small share, likely from convergent recombination.

The chain carries TRBV7-2 and TRBJ2-5, with D possibly matching TRBD1 (6 bases). The specimen was PBMCs, collected 15 days after the yellow fever booster vaccination. The sequence came from a man between 18 and 29 years old who received the YFV17D yellow fever vaccine. This CDR3 is CASSLVGGQPETQYF. CDR3 coding DNA: TGTGCCAGCAGCTTAGTCGGAGGACAGCCAGAGACCCAGTACTTC.